Following are 4 T cell receptor beta chains from one sample sequenced in a study of T cells in localized non-small cell lung cancer (dated by TCRdb to 2020 to 2021). Libraries were constructed by the immunoSEQ multiplex PCR assay. TCRdb's version of the immuneACCESS table is confined to in-frame rearrangements and falls short of the full clone set. An unresolved V gene accounts for under half of the shortfall where checked; the remainder is of unknown origin. Counted in this sample were roughly 84,000 clones; 85% to 90% of them appeared once. The leading ten clones occupy under 25% of the sample. Material: peripheral blood, obtained before any cancer treatment. The receptor set was obtained from a woman aged 35 to 70 with stage I squamous cell lung carcinoma.

In DNA, the CDR3 is TGCGCCAGCAGTTCAGGGCCCAATCAGCCCCAGCATTTT. It translates to CASSSGPNQPQHF. The J gene is TRBJ1-5, the V gene TRBV10-1, with D possibly TRBD1 on 5 matching bases. Germline values: CDR1 WNHNN, CDR2 SYGVQD (reference sequence). This CDR3 contains 13 residues. V was pared by 5 bases and J by 3 bases, with 8 bases between.

The rearrangement joins TRBV19 to TRBJ2-7; TRBD1 agrees at 7 bases. Unmatched junction bases numbered 7, after V lost 5 bases and J lost 3 bases. The germline CDR1 and CDR2 sequences are LNHDA and SQIVND (reference sequence). The CDR3 is 14 residues long. CDR3 DNA sequence: TGTGCCAGTAGTCCGGACAGGAAGGGCTACGAGCAGTACTTC. This sequence encodes CASSPDRKGYEQYF.

This clone has just one count. The chain has TRBV5-1 and TRBJ1-5, with 7 bases lining up with TRBD1. The CDR3 covers 14 residues. After removal of 0 bases from V and 6 bases from J, the junction contained 3 bases not matched to a gene. CDR1 is SGHRS, CDR2 YFSETQ, per germline. The CDR3: CASSLVGGPQPQHF. DNA for the CDR3: TGCGCCAGCAGCTTGGTAGGGGGCCCTCAGCCCCAGCATTTT. Based on the CDR3 plus reference TRBV5-1 and TRBJ1-5, the full variable domain is KAGVTQTPRYLIKTRGQQVTLSCSPISGHRSVSWYQQTPGQGLQFLFEYFSETQRNKGNFPGRFSGRQFSNSRSEMNVSTLELGDSALYLCASSLVGGPQPQHFGDGTRLSIL.

V is TRBV5-1 and J is TRBJ2-1; TRBD2 matches at 10 bases. CDR3 length: 15 amino acids. The trim removed 3 bases at V and 0 bases at J, leaving 0 bases unmatched. The germline CDR1 and CDR2 sequences are SGHRS and YFSETQ. CDR3: CASSSSGGSYNEQFF. CDR3 DNA: TGCGCCAGCAGCTCTAGCGGGGGCTCCTACAATGAGCAGTTCTTC.